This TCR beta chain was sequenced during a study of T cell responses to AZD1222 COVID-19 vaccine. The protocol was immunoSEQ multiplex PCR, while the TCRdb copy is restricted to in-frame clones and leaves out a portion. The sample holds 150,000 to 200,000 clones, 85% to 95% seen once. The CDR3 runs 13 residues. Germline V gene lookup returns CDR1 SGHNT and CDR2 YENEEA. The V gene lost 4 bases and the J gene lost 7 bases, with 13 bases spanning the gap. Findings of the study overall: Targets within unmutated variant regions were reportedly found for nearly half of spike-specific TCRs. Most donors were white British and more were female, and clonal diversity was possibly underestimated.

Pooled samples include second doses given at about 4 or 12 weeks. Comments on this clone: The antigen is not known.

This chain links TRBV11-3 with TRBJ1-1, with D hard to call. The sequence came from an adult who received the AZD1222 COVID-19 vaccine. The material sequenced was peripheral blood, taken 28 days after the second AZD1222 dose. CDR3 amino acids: CASSSGLSGEAFF. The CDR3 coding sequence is TGTGCCAGCAGCTCAGGCCTTTCCGGTGAAGCTTTCTTT.